This entry describes one T cell receptor (beta chain). Its target is not known. The protocol was immunoSEQ multiplex PCR, while the TCRdb copy is restricted to in-frame clones and leaves out a portion. This listing includes 8,000 to 10,000 clones. The CDR3 runs 15 residues. No DNA sequence was recorded. CDR1 and CDR2 (germline): ENHRY, SYGVKD. The data belong to a study of synovial regulatory T cells in juvenile arthritis. Study at large: One patient received methotrexate plus infliximab; one lacked treatment information. Study results and caveats: iaTreg TCR repertoires were largely private across patients and partially overlapped synovial Teff and blood CPL. Inflammation-associated Treg cells in blood had less TCR diversity than the remaining blood Treg cells.

The chain is built from TRBV10-3 and TRBJ1-1; TCRdb outputs TRBD1, but without DNA this stays unchecked. The source of this sequence is a donor younger than 30 with juvenile idiopathic arthritis. Sequenced: Treg cells from blood. Subset defined: remaining (HLA-DR-negative) circulating blood Treg cells. The CDR3 loop reads CAISVGGQGKTEAFF.